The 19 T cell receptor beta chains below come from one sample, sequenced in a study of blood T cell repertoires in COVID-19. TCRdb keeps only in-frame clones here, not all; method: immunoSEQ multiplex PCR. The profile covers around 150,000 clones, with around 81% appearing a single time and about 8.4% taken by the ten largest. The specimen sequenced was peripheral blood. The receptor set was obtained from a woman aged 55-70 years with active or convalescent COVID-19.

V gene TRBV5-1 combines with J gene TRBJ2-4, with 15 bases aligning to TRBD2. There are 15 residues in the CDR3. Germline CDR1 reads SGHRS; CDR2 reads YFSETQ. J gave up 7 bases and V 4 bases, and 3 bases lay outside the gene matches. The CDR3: CASSAGLAGGNIQYF. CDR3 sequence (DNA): TGCGCCAGCAGCGCTGGACTAGCGGGGGGGAACATTCAGTACTTC.

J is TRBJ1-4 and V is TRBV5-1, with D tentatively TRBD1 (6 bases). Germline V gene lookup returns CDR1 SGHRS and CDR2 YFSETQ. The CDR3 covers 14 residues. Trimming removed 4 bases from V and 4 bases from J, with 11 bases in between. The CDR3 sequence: CASSPGQRNEKLFF. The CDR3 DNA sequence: TGCGCCAGCAGCCCCGGACAGCGTAATGAAAAACTGTTTTTT. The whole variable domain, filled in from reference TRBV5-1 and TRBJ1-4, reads KAGVTQTPRYLIKTRGQQVTLSCSPISGHRSVSWYQQTPGQGLQFLFEYFSETQRNKGNFPGRFSGRQFSNSRSEMNVSTLELGDSALYLCASSPGQRNEKLFFGSGTQLSVL.

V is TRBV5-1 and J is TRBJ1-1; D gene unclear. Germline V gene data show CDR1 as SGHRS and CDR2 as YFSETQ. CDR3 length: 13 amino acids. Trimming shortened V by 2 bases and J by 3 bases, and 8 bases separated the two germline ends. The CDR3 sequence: CASSFHTDTEAFF. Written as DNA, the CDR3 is TGCGCCAGCAGCTTCCATACGGACACTGAAGCTTTCTTT. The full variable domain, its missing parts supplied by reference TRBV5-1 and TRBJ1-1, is KAGVTQTPRYLIKTRGQQVTLSCSPISGHRSVSWYQQTPGQGLQFLFEYFSETQRNKGNFPGRFSGRQFSNSRSEMNVSTLELGDSALYLCASSFHTDTEAFFGQGTRLTVV.

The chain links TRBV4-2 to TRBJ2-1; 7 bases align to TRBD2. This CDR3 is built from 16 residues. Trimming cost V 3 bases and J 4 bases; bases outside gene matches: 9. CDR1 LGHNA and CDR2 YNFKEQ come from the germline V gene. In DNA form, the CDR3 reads TGTGCCAGCAGCCAGAACCTAGCGGCCCAGTACAATGAGCAGTTCTTC. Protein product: CASSQNLAAQYNEQFF.

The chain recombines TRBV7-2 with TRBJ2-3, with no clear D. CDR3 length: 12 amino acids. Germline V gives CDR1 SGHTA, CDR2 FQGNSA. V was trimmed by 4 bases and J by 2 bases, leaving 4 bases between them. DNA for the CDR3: TGTGCCAGCAGCTCCCACACAGATACGCAGTATTTT. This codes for CASSSHTDTQYF.

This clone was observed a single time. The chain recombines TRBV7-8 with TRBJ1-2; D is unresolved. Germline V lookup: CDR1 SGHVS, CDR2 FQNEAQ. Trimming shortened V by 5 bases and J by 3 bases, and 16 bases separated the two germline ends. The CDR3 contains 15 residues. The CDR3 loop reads CASSPPGREYYGYTF. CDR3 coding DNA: TGTGCCAGCAGCCCCCCGGGGAGAGAATACTATGGCTACACCTTC.

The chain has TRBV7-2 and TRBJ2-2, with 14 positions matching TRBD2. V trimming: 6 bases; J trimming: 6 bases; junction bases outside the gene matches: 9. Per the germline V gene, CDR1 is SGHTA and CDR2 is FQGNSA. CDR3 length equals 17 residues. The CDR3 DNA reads TGTGCCAGCAGGGCGGGACTAGCGGGAGTCAGGGCCGGGGAGCTGTTTTTT. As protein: CASRAGLAGVRAGELFF.

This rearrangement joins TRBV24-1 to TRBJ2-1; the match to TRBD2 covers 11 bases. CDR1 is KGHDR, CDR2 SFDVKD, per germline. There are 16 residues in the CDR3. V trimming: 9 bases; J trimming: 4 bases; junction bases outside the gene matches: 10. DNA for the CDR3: TGTGCCACCGCGGGGGGACTAGCGGAGAGGTACAATGAGCAGTTCTTC. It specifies CATAGGLAERYNEQFF.

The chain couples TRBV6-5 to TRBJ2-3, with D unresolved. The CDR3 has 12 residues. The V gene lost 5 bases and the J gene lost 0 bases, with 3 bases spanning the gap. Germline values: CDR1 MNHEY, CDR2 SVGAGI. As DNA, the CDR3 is TGTGCCAGCAGTCCTAGCACAGATACGCAGTATTTT. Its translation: CASSPSTDTQYF.

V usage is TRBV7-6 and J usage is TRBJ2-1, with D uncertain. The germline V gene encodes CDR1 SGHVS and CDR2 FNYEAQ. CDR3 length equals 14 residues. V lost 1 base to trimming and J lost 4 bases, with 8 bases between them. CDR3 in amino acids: CASSLGASYNEQFF. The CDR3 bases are TGTGCCAGCAGCTTAGGGGCAAGTTACAATGAGCAGTTCTTC.

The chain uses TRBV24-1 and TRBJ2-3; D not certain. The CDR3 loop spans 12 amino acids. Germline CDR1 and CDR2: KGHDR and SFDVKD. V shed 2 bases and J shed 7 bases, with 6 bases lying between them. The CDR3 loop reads CATSDYQYTQYF. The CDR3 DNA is TGTGCCACCAGTGATTATCAATATACGCAGTATTTT.

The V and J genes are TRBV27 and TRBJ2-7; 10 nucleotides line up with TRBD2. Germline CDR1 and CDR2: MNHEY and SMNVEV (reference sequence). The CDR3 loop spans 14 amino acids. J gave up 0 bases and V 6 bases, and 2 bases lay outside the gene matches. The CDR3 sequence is CASRGLASSYEQYF. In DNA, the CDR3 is TGTGCCAGCAGGGGACTAGCGAGCTCCTACGAGCAGTACTTC.

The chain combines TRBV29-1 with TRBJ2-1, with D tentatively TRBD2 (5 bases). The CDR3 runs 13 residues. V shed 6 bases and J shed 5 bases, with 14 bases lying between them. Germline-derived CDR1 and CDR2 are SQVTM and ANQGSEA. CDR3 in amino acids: CSVGLLDHNEQFF. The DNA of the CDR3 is TGCAGCGTAGGACTCCTCGACCACAATGAGCAGTTCTTC.

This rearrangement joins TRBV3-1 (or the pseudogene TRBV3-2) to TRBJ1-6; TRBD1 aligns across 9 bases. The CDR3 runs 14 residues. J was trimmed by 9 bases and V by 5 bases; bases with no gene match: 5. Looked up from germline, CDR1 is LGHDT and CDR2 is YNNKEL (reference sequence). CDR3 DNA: TGTGCCAGCAGCTCGGGACAGGGCCTTTCACCCCTCCACTTT. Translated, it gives CASSSGQGLSPLHF.

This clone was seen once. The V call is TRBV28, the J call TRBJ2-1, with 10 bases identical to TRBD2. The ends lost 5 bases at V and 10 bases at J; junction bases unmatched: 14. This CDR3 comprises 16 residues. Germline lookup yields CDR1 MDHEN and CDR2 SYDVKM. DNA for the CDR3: TGTGCCAGCAGTAGCCAGACTAGCGGGCTTGGGGTGGAGCAGTTCTTC. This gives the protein CASSSQTSGLGVEQFF.

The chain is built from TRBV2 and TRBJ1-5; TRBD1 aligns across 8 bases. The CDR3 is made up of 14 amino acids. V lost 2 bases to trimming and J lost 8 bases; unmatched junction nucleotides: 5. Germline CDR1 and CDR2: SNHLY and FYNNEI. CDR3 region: CASSEKDREEPQHF. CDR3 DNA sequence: TGTGCCAGCAGTGAAAAGGACAGGGAAGAGCCCCAGCATTTT.

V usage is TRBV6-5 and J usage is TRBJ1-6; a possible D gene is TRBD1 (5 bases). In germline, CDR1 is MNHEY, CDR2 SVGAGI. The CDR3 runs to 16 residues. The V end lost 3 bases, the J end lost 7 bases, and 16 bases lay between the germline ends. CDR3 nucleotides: TGTGCCAGCAGTTATTCCCGGGCAGGGTTAAATTCACCCCTCCACTTT. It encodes CASSYSRAGLNSPLHF.

The CDR3: CASRGTDRSYEQYF. The CDR3 nucleotides read TGCGCCAGCCGCGGGACCGATCGCTCCTACGAGCAGTACTTC. The rearrangement joins TRBV10-2 to TRBJ2-7; perhaps TRBD2 as D (6 bases). Trimming removed 8 bases at V and 0 bases at J, with 14 bases between. Germline V CDR1 and CDR2: WSHSY, SAAADI. The CDR3 is 14 residues long.

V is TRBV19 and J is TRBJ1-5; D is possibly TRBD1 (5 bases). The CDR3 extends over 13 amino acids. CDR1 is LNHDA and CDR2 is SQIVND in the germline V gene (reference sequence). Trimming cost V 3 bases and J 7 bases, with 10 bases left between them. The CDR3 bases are TGTGCCAGTAGTATCAGGGAACGGCAGCCCCAGCATTTT. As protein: CASSIRERQPQHF.